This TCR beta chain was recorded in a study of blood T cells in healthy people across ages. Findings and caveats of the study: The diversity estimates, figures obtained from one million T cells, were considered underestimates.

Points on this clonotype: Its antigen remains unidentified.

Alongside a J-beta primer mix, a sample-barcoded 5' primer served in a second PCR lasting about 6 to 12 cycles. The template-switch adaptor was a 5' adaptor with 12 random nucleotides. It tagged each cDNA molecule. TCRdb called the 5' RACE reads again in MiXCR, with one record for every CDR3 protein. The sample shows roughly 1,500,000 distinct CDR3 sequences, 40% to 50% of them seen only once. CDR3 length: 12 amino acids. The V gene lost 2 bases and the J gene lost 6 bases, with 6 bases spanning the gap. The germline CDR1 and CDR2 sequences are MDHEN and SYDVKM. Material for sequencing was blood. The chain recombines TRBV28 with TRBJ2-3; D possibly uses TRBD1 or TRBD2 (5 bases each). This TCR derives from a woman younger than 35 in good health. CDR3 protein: CASSLGDDTQYF. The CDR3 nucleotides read TGTGCCAGCAGTTTAGGGGACGATACGCAGTATTTT.